The rows below give T cell receptor beta chains drawn from one sample of a study of blood T cell repertoires in COVID-19. The table came from immunoSEQ multiplex PCR; TCRdb's copy has only in-frame clones and leaves some out. The table includes about 220,000 clones, 84% detected once. The material sequenced was PBMCs or T cells enriched from blood (not recorded which). The origin of the receptors is a woman in her thirties or forties who had recovered from COVID-19. Both conserved end residues are part of each CDR3. D genes are given only for firm matches. Only part of the rows carry a size: once, few, many, or a class if the clone is expanded.

j_gene,abundance,d_gene,v_gene,CDR3aa,CDR3nt
TRBJ1-1,.,TRBD1,TRBV5-1,CASSRGTANTEAFF,TGCGCCAGCAGCCGGGGGACAGCGAACACTGAAGCTTTCTTT
TRBJ1-1,.,TRBD1,TRBV5-1,CASRRSGGLLNTEAFF,TGCGCCAGCAGAAGGTCAGGGGGTCTCCTTAACACTGAAGCTTTCTTT
TRBJ2-1,.,TRBD1,TRBV11-2,CASSRRDRGRMSEQFF,TGTGCCAGCAGCCGCAGGGACAGGGGACGGATGAGTGAGCAGTTCTTC
TRBJ1-1,.,.,TRBV6-2/TRBV6-3,CASSYTAGRDEAFF,TGTGCCAGCAGTTACACGGCGGGGCGAGATGAAGCTTTCTTT
TRBJ1-4,.,TRBD1,TRBV7-2,CASSTGAATNEKLFF,TGTGCCAGCAGCACAGGGGCGGCAACTAATGAAAAACTGTTTTTT
TRBJ2-2,.,.,TRBV5-1,CASSLLVDGELFF,TGCGCCAGCAGCCTCCTAGTGGACGGGGAGCTGTTTTTT
TRBJ2-7,.,TRBD2,TRBV15,CATSRDAGGSREQYF,TGTGCCACCAGCAGAGATGCGGGGGGATCGCGAGAGCAGTACTTC
TRBJ2-3,.,.,TRBV3-1/TRBV3-2,CASSQDLPSRWVGTQYF,TGTGCCAGCAGCCAAGATCTTCCTAGCCGGTGGGTGGGTACGCAGTATTTT
TRBJ2-5,.,.,TRBV7-9,CASSTGLPEGGTQYF,TGTGCCAGCAGCACGGGACTACCCGAAGGGGGGACCCAGTACTTC
TRBJ2-1,.,.,TRBV7-9,CASSGVAASWRNEQFF,TGTGCCAGCAGCGGTGTAGCGGCCTCGTGGAGGAATGAGCAGTTCTTC
TRBJ1-3,.,.,TRBV3-1/TRBV3-2,CASSQSGGGNTIYF,TGTGCCAGCAGCCAGTCCGGGGGTGGAAACACCATATATTTT
TRBJ2-7,.,.,TRBV9,CASSVAVEYEQYF,TGTGCCAGCAGCGTAGCGGTCGAATACGAGCAGTACTTC
TRBJ1-3,.,.,TRBV18,CASSPDFSGNTIYF,TGTGCCAGCTCACCCGACTTTTCTGGAAACACCATATATTTT
TRBJ1-1,.,.,TRBV7-9,CASSSGLGAFF,TGTGCCAGCAGCTCCGGACTTGGCGCTTTCTTT
TRBJ2-5,.,.,TRBV18,CASSPPNTQETQYF,TGTGCCAGCTCACCACCGAACACCCAAGAGACCCAGTACTTC
TRBJ1-1,.,TRBD1,TRBV3-1/TRBV3-2,CASTQQGIGLEAFF,TGTGCCAGCACCCAACAGGGGATCGGCCTGGAAGCTTTCTTT
TRBJ1-1,few,.,TRBV7-2,CASSYARGNTEAFF,TGTGCCAGCAGCTACGCTCGGGGGAACACTGAAGCTTTCTTT
TRBJ2-1,.,.,TRBV28,CASSLSLLSHVEQFF,TGTGCCAGCAGTTTAAGCCTACTAAGTCACGTTGAGCAGTTCTTC
TRBJ1-2,.,TRBD1,TRBV4-1,CASSQEPDRSYGYTF,TGCGCCAGCAGCCAAGAGCCGGACAGGAGCTATGGCTACACCTTC
TRBJ1-1,.,TRBD1,TRBV3-1/TRBV3-2,CASSRLTGVVNTEAFF,TGTGCCAGCAGCCGCCTTACAGGGGTTGTGAACACTGAAGCTTTCTTT
TRBJ1-1,.,.,TRBV7-9,CASSQQGTEAFF,TGTGCCAGCAGCCAACAGGGAACTGAAGCTTTCTTT
TRBJ2-3,.,.,TRBV6-5,CASTRSSTDTQYF,TGTGCCAGCACTCGGTCTAGCACAGATACGCAGTATTTT
TRBJ2-4,.,.,TRBV30,CAWRKTGPRASGQGYF,TGTGCCTGGAGAAAAACAGGGCCCCGGGCGTCTGGGCAGGGGTACTTC
TRBJ2-7,.,TRBD1,TRBV4-1,CASSQVPGQVGYEQYF,TGCGCCAGCAGCCAAGTCCCGGGACAGGTCGGCTACGAGCAGTACTTC
TRBJ2-1,.,.,TRBV19,CASSLDRGGYNEQFF,TGTGCCAGTAGTCTTGACAGAGGGGGCTACAATGAGCAGTTCTTC
TRBJ1-2,.,.,TRBV7-6,CASSLGSTGLNYGYTF,TGTGCCAGCAGCTTAGGTAGCACTGGCCTAAACTATGGCTACACCTTC
TRBJ1-4,.,.,TRBV2,CASLLDSRNEKLFF,TGTGCCAGCTTATTAGACAGCCGTAATGAAAAACTGTTTTTT
TRBJ2-5,.,TRBD2,TRBV30,CAWTRTSGSGQETQYF,TGTGCCTGGACTCGGACTAGCGGGAGCGGGCAAGAGACCCAGTACTTC
TRBJ1-6,few,.,TRBV5-5,CASSLFGPYNSPLHF,TGTGCCAGCAGCTTGTTTGGCCCCTATAATTCACCCCTCCACTTT
TRBJ1-2,few,.,TRBV7-2,CASNMGPNYGYTF,TGTGCCAGCAATATGGGGCCGAACTATGGCTACACCTTC
TRBJ2-2,.,TRBD2,TRBV29-1,CSVSSGRADGELFF,TGCAGCGTGTCCAGCGGGAGGGCCGACGGGGAGCTGTTTTTT